The table lists the clone carrying this TCR beta chain with many counts. Construction of the TCRbeta library involved unique molecular identifiers. Via MiXCR, TCRdb re-called the PCR reads, giving one row per CDR3 protein. This sample has 450,000 to 500,000 distinct CDR3 sequences, with 12% found just once. This sample was taken from a study of T-cell reconstitution after alpha-beta-depleted transplantation in children. Losses at the gene ends were 3 bases for V and 3 bases for J; bases not matched to a gene: 10. CDR3 length equals 15 residues. The germline CDR1 and CDR2 sequences are DFQATT and SNEGSKA (reference sequence).

Sequenced material: PBMCs from the stem cell graft donor, taken from the stem cell graft. This TCR came from a human donor who donated a stem cell graft to a child with combined immunodeficiency. The chain uses TRBV20-1 and TRBJ2-7; 8 bases line up with TRBD1. The CDR3 region has the DNA TGCAGTGCTAGGGCAACCGACAGGGGCCGCTACGAGCAGTACTTC. It is translated as CSARATDRGRYEQYF.